A selection of T cell receptor beta chains follows, all from one sample in a study of T cells expressing NK-cell markers. TCRdb reanalyzed the 5' RACE reads, giving one entry per CDR3 protein sequence and no DNA. The sample holds around 100,000 distinct CDR3 sequences. Sequenced input: blood T cells: a sorted CD56 or NKG2C T cell subset, CD4+ or CD8+ T cells, or bulk PBMC T cells (not recorded which). These receptors originate from a woman between 18 and 70 years old in good health. Each CDR3 is given with its conserved first and last residue. Each record gives: J gene, V gene, CDR3 protein.

>TRBJ2-7|TRBV5-4
CASSPGQGVREQYF
>TRBJ1-5|TRBV19
CASSWGLRGNQPQHF
>TRBJ1-2|TRBV20-1
CSAKPGTHGYTF
>TRBJ2-3|TRBV19
CASSIVGRTDTQYF
>TRBJ2-6|TRBV29-1
CSVAGASLGANVLTF
>TRBJ2-1|TRBV9
CASSGGGSSYNEQFF
>TRBJ2-3|TRBV7-8
CASSWEASGSNTDTQYF
>TRBJ2-3|TRBV7-9
CASRRSLTDTQYF
>TRBJ2-7|TRBV20-1
CSAGRGLAGLAYEQYF
>TRBJ1-1|TRBV11-2
CASSHGQPEAFF